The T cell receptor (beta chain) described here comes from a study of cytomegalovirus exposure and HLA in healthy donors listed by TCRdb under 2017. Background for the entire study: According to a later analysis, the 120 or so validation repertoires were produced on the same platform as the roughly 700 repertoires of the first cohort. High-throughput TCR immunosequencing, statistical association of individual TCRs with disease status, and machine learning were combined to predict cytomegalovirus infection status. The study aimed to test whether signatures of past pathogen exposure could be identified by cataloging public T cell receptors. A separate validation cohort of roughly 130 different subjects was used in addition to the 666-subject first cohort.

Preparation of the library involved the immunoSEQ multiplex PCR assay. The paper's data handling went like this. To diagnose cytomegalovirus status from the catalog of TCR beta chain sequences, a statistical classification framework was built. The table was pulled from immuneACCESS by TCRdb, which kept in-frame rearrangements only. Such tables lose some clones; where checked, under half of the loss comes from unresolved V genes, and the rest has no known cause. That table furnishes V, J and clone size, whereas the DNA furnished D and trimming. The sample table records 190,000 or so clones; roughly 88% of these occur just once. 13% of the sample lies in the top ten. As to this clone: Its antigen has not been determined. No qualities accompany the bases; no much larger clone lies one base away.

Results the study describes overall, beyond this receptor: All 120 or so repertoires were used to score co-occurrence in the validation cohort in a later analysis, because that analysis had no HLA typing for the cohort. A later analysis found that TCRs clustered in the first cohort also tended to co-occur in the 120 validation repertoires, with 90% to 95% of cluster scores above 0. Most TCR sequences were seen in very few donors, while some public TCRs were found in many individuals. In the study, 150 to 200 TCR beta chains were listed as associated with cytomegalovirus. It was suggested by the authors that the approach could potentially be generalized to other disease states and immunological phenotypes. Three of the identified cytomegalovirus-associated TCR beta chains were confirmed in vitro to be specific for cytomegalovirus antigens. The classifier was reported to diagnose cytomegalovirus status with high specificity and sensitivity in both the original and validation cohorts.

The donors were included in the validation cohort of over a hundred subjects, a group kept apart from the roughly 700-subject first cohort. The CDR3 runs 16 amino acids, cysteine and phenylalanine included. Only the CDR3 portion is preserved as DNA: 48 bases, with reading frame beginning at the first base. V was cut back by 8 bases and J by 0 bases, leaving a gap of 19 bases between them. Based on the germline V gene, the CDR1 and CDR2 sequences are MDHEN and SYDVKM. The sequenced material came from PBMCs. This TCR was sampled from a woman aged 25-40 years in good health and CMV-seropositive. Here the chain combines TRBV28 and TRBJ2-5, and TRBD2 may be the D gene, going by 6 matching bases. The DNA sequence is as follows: TGTGCCAGCCATCCCCACAGGAGGGGATACCAAGAGACCCAGTACTTC. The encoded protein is CASHPHRRGYQETQYF.